This TCR beta chain was captured in a study of T cells in women clearing cervical HPV infection. About the study: Case blood was drawn a median approximately 150 days after lesion detection. Study-wide points: T-cell numbers per sample were unknown and may explain richness differences. TRBV6-7 abundance was lower in cases than controls (roughly 0.12% versus 0.15%).

A word on this clone: Its antigen is not known. The read halts 3 residues ahead of the CDR3 end, with the missing end drawn from the germline J gene.

TCRdb's table, derived via immunoSEQ multiplex PCR, lists solely in-frame clones and lacks some. The ten most abundant clones cover around 7% of a sample with 25,000 to 35,000 clones. The germline gives CDR1 PRHDT, CDR2 FYEKMQ (reference sequence). V shed 0 bases and J 3 bases; nucleotides not matched to a gene: 4. CDR3 length equals 16 residues. Sequencing was carried out using blood buffy coat. The rearrangement uses TRBV13 and TRBJ2-3, with 9 bases lining up with TRBD1. This receptor was obtained from a woman between 18 and 69 years old with a cervical HPV16 infection that either progressed to CIN3+ or cleared (not recorded which). CDR3 DNA, as far as it was read: TGTGCCAGCAGCTTAGGGGACAGGGGAGGGACAGATACG. Its protein product is CASSLGDRGGTDT. The CDR3 as a whole reads CASSLGDRGGTDTQYF.